The T cell receptor (beta chain) described here comes from a study of beta chain features in type 1 diabetes. Of note for this clone: The antigen is not known.

The study reverse transcribed the entire isolated RNA, so it sequenced expressed TCRB transcripts. Naive, central memory and regulatory T cell samples averaged approximately 3.8 million reads. TCRdb's copy holds only in-frame clones and misses some; the assay was immunoSEQ multiplex PCR. The table lists about 470,000 clones, approximately 30% of them singletons. A single heparinised blood sample, averaging about 120 mL, was obtained per donor. V lost 4 bases, J lost 15 bases, and 17 bases lay in between. Germline V gives CDR1 MGHRA, CDR2 YSYEKL. CDR3 length: 12 amino acids. General study findings and limits: Reduced insertions and increased deletions marked VDJ junctions in type 1 diabetes patients. Equally in patients and controls, PCR might preferentially amplify shorter templates.

The sample was naive CD4+ T cells from blood. The V call is TRBV4-1, the J call TRBJ2-3, with D perhaps TRBD2 (6 bases). The TCR originated in a man aged 18-30 years in good health. The CDR3 sequence is CASSPPPGETYF. DNA for the CDR3: TGCGCCAGCAGCCCTCCCCCGGGAGAGACCTATTTT.